This T cell receptor (beta chain) was captured in a study of cytomegalovirus exposure and HLA in healthy donors. Broader study findings: Productive rates of about 87% or about 30% were seen for most TCR beta V segments in an earlier analysis. CMV serostatus was the only recorded immune exposure for donors. Later analysis associated a missense DCLRE1C variant with TCR beta V- and J-gene trimming. Several V segments, TRBV6-2 and TRBV6-3 among them, could not be told apart and were dropped.

The CDR3 is made up of 14 amino acids. Germline lookup yields CDR1 LNHDA and CDR2 SQIVND (reference sequence). With 5 bases removed from V and 3 bases from J, the gap between germline ends came to 11 bases. Remarks on this clone: The antigen is undetermined.

The study ran its PCR with 60 Vbeta and 13 Jbeta primers. Assay used: immunoSEQ multiplex PCR; TCRdb lists only in-frame clones, some missing. Among 150,000 to 170,000 clones listed, 75% to 85% were seen once. The genes are TRBV19 and TRBJ1-5, with D uncertain. The sequence was collected from a woman aged 40 to 50 in good health and CMV-seropositive. The specimen sequenced was PBMCs. The CDR3 bases are TGTGCCAGTAGTCCCCGCGTCTCCAATCAGCCCCAGCATTTT. Translated: CASSPRVSNQPQHF.